This TCR beta chain was sequenced during a study of T-cell memory formation after mild COVID-19. The study's findings and limits: Later expanders leaned CD4+, whereas day 15 to 85 contracting clones were balanced CD4/CD8.

Turning to this clonotype: What it binds is unknown.

V lost 2 bases, J lost 8 bases, and 8 bases stayed unmatched. The germline V gene has CDR1 GTSNPN and CDR2 SVGIG (reference sequence). The CDR3 sequence is 13 residues long. TCRdb re-analysed the 5' RACE reads in MiXCR, keeping a single row per CDR3 protein. The sample has about 390,000 distinct CDR3 sequences; approximately 15% are singletons. The sample taken for sequencing was PBMCs or a T cell subset sorted from them (not recorded which). V is TRBV30 and J is TRBJ1-2; 7 positions match TRBD1. This clonotype was sampled from a man between 18 and 29 years old who had mild COVID-19 (a few samples of this study predate the infection). Cell type and time point are not known. The CDR3 loop is CAWSMTGNGGYTF. The CDR3 DNA reads TGTGCCTGGAGTATGACAGGGAATGGGGGCTACACCTTC.